The next 8 T cell receptor beta chains were all read from a single sample in a study of OX40 agonist ivuxolimab in advanced cancers. The protocol was immunoSEQ multiplex PCR, while the TCRdb copy is restricted to in-frame clones and leaves out a portion. The sample has about 70,000 clones, around 80% seen once. The sample consisted of CD4+ or CD8+ T cells sorted from blood, taken in a trial of the OX40 agonist ivuxolimab. Receptors were obtained from an adult with an advanced solid tumor such as melanoma, head and neck, liver or kidney cancer.

The chain combines TRBV4-1 with TRBJ2-5; 8 nucleotides match TRBD2. Germline values: CDR1 MGHRA, CDR2 YSYEKL. This CDR3 contains 17 residues. V dropped 0 bases and J dropped 5; count of bases not matched to a gene: 11. CDR3 coding DNA: TGCGCCAGCAGCCAAGATGGGCCGGGACTAGGCACCGAGACCCAGTACTTC. Translation gives CASSQDGPGLGTETQYF.

The chain carries TRBV7-3 and TRBJ1-3; 8 nucleotides agree with TRBD1. The CDR3 extends over 18 amino acids. Germline CDR1 and CDR2: SGHTA and FQGTGA. V trimming: 1 base; J trimming: 4 bases; junction bases outside the gene matches: 12. CDR3 DNA: TGTGCCAGCAGCTTAAAGATGGGACAGGCCTGGGCGGGAAACACCATATATTTT. Its protein is CASSLKMGQAWAGNTIYF.

This clone was detected once. The V gene is TRBV5-1, the J gene TRBJ2-3; the D gene could be TRBD1 or TRBD2 (6 bases each). The V and J ends lost 4 bases and 3 bases respectively, with 18 bases between them. There are 16 residues in the CDR3. The germline V gene has CDR1 SGHRS and CDR2 YFSETQ. CDR3 loop: CASSRGTLGETDTQYF. For the CDR3, the DNA is TGCGCCAGCAGCCGGGGGACACTCGGAGAAACAGATACGCAGTATTTT.

This sequence joins TRBV30 and TRBJ1-1, with D hard to call. V was trimmed by 5 bases and J by 4 bases, leaving 11 bases between them. Germline lookup yields CDR1 GTSNPN and CDR2 SVGIG (reference sequence). The CDR3 consists of 12 residues. DNA for the CDR3: TGTGCCTGGGCTAGCTGGGGCACTGAAGCTTTCTTT. Translating gives CAWASWGTEAFF.

The chain recombines TRBV19 with TRBJ2-5; no definite D call. This CDR3 contains 13 residues. CDR1 and CDR2 from the germline V gene are LNHDA and SQIVND (reference sequence). V was pared by 6 bases and J by 1 base, with 9 bases between. CDR3 bases: TGTGCCAGTAGGTTGGGCGGCCAAGAGACCCAGTACTTC. It yields the protein CASRLGGQETQYF.

This clone has just one count. The rearrangement links TRBV19 to TRBJ1-2, with D unresolved. With 6 bases removed from V and 4 bases from J, the gap between germline ends came to 12 bases. Germline V gene lookup returns CDR1 LNHDA and CDR2 SQIVND (reference sequence). The CDR3 length is 13 residues. CDR3 amino acids: CASSPTDIYGYTF. For the CDR3, the DNA is TGTGCCAGTAGCCCCACAGACATCTATGGCTACACCTTC.

CDR3 protein: CASSRAISYEQYF. In DNA form, the CDR3 reads TGTGCCAGCAGCCGGGCCATCTCCTACGAGCAGTACTTC. V and J are TRBV6-5 and TRBJ2-7; D unresolved. In germline, CDR1 is MNHEY, CDR2 SVGAGI. CDR3 length: 13 residues. The ends were cut back, 6 bases at V and 0 bases at J, with 9 bases in the middle.

By sample fraction, this clone is medium-sized. This chain connects TRBV5-4 to TRBJ1-2; possible D gene TRBD1, 5 bases. V was cut by 2 bases and J by 7 bases, with 12 bases left in between. The germline V gene encodes CDR1 SGHNT and CDR2 YYREEE (reference sequence). There are 13 residues in the CDR3. The CDR3 DNA reads as TGTGCCAGCAGCTTTGACAGCCCTATTGGCTACACCTTC. Protein product: CASSFDSPIGYTF.